This TCR beta chain was observed in a study of somatic mutations in cytotoxic T cells in rheumatoid arthritis. On the study more broadly: No treatment had yet been given when patient blood (approximately 33 ml EDTA) was drawn, right after diagnosis.

Both CD4+ and CD8+ cells were separated through positive magnetic bead selection, and their purity was verified using flow cytometry. The CDR3 spans 15 residues. V lost 3 bases and J lost 4; bases outside the gene matches: 9. From germline, CDR1 is LNHDA and CDR2 SQIVND (reference sequence). Sequencing used immunoSEQ multiplex PCR; TCRdb keeps in-frame clones, though not all of them. Altogether roughly 10,000 clones are present, over 75% being singletons, with the ten largest covering approximately 34%. The sample consisted of CD8+ T cells sorted from blood. This receptor was identified in an adult with rheumatoid arthritis. This chain joins TRBV19 and TRBJ2-7; 7 nucleotides match TRBD1. For the CDR3, the DNA is TGTGCCAGTAGTATTTCGCCGGCAGGGGGTTACGAGCAGTACTTC. It specifies CASSISPAGGYEQYF.